What follows is one T cell receptor beta chain and its context. The antigen is undetermined. The CDR3 does not close with the conserved phenylalanine or tryptophan, likely indicating a read error. This entry belongs to a study of blood T cells in healthy people across ages. Study outcomes and limitations: Diversity estimates drawn from one million T cells were deemed underestimates.

Researchers collected about 9.7 milliliters of peripheral blood from every single donor. Through a sample-barcoded 5' primer and a J-beta primer mix, a second PCR was run for roughly 6 to 12 cycles. Samples each returned at least 2.5 million CDR3-containing paired-end reads. Via MiXCR, TCRdb re-called the 5' RACE reads, giving one row per CDR3 protein. The sample consists of some 750,000 distinct CDR3 sequences, 22% of them appearing once. Trimming shortened V by 4 bases and J by 2 bases, and 17 bases separated the two germline ends. Germline CDR1 reads SGHRS; CDR2 reads YFSETQ. The CDR3 has 16 residues.

The sample taken for sequencing was blood. The source is a man between 65 and 80 years old in good health. The V call is TRBV5-1, the J call TRBJ2-3; tentatively, D is TRBD2 (6 bases). CDR3 amino acids: CASSVQVSGDTDTQYS. The DNA for the CDR3 is TGCGCCAGCAGCGTCCAGGTATCGGGGGACACAGATACGCAGTATTCT.